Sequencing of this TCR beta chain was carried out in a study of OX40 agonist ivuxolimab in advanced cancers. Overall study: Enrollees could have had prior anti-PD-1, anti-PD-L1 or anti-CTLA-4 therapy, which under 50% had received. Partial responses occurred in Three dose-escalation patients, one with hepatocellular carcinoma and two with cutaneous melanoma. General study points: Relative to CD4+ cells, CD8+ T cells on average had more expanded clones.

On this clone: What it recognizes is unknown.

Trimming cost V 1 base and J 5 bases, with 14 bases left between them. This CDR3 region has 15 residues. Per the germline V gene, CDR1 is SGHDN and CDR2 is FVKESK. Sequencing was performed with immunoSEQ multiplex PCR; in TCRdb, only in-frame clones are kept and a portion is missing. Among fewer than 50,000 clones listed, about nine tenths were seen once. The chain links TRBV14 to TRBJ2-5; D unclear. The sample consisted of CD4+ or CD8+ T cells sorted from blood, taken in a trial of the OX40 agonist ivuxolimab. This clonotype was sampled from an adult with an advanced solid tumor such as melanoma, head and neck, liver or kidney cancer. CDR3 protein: CASSQVAGTWETQYF. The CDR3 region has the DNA TGTGCCAGCAGCCAAGTCGCAGGTACCTGGGAGACCCAGTACTTC.